The rows below give T cell receptor beta chains drawn from one sample of a study of radiation and T cells in renal cell carcinoma. Data came from immunoSEQ multiplex PCR; TCRdb stores just in-frame clones and leaves some out. The sample has over 120,000 clones, about 88% seen once; the top ten hold around 12%. This sample comprised blood, obtained from a patient whose treatment included radiotherapy and nephrectomy. The receptors shown here come from a woman in her forties or fifties with renal cell carcinoma. Each CDR3 is given with its conserved first and last residue. Fields, in order: clone size, J gene, V gene, CDR3 protein. Not every row has a clone size; where given, it reads once, few, many or a size class.

>once|TRBJ2-3|TRBV19
CASSQQGTDTQYF
>.|TRBJ1-5|TRBV4-2
CASSQEGSDQPQHF
>.|TRBJ2-2|TRBV18
CASSSTPTGELFF
>.|TRBJ2-3|TRBV9
CASSVWGDYLLDTQYF
>.|TRBJ1-3|TRBV5-1
CASSPGGSYSGNTIYF
>once|TRBJ2-7|TRBV19
CASSGRGSPSSYEQYF
>.|TRBJ1-1|TRBV15
CATSRVGAEAFF
>.|TRBJ2-7|TRBV6-1
CASSDRGARSYEQYF
>.|TRBJ2-3|TRBV5-4
CASSLPGLAGGRFWTDTQYF
>few|TRBJ2-2|TRBV7-2
CASSFKPGELFF
>.|TRBJ1-1|TRBV7-9
CASNRVMNTEAFF
>.|TRBJ1-2|TRBV9
CASSVDGTGTYGYTF
>.|TRBJ1-1|TRBV5-1
CASSLGDTEAFF
>.|TRBJ2-7|TRBV7-2
CASSSQPGVCIF
>.|TRBJ1-2|TRBV2
CASASSTQRRFGYTF
>.|TRBJ1-1|TRBV9
CASSIRDKNTEAFF
>.|TRBJ1-4|TRBV7-9
CASSLVEGGVNEKLFF
>.|TRBJ1-4|TRBV11-2
CASSRFPRGMGEKLFF
>.|TRBJ1-5|TRBV4-2
CASSQEAQRNQPQHF
>.|TRBJ2-2|TRBV2
CASSLTSGGENTGELFF
>.|TRBJ2-1|TRBV6-1
CASRLGGTGNEQFF
>.|TRBJ2-3|TRBV5-1
CASSPTIAGMSTDTQYF
>.|TRBJ2-3|TRBV7-3
CASSLMSSTDTQYF
>few|TRBJ1-5|TRBV11-2
CASSLDRGYNQPQHF
>.|TRBJ1-2|TRBV25-1
CASTRDTLIGYTF
>.|TRBJ2-6|TRBV6-1
CASSGDRSGANVLTF